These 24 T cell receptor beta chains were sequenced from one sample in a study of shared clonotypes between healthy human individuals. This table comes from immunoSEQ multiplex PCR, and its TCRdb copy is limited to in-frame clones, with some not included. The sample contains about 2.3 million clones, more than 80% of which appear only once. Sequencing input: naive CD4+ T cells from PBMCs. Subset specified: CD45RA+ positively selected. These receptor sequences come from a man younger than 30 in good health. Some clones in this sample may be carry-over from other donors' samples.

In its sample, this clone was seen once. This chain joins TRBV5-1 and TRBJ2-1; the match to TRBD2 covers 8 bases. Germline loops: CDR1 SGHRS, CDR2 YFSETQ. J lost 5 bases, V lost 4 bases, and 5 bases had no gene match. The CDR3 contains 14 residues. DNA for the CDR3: TGCGCCAGCAGCCTACCGGGGGGGAACAATGAGCAGTTCTTC. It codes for CASSLPGGNNEQFF.

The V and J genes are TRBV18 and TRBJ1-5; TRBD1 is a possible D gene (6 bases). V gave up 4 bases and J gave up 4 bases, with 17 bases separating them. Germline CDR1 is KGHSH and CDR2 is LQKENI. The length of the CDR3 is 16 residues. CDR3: CASSLTGLQMNQPQHF. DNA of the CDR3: TGTGCCAGCTCACTTACAGGGCTGCAGATGAATCAGCCCCAGCATTTT.

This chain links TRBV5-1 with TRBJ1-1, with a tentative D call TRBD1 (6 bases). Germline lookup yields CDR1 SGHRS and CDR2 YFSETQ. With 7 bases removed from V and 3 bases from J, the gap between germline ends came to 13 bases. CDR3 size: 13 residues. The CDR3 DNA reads TGCGCCAGCTGCACGGAGGGGGACACTGAAGCTTTCTTT. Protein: CASCTEGDTEAFF.

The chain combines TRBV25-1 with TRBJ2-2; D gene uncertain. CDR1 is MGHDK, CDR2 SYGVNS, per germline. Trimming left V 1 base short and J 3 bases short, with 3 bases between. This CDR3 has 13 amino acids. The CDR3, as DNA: TGTGCCAGCAGTGAATTGGACACCGGGGAGCTGTTTTTT. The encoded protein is CASSELDTGELFF.

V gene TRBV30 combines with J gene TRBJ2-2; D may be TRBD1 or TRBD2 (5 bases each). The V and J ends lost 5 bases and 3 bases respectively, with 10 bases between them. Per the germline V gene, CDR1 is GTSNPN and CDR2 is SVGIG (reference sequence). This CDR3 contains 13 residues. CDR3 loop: CAWARGDTGELFF. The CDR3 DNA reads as TGTGCCTGGGCCCGGGGCGACACCGGGGAGCTGTTTTTT. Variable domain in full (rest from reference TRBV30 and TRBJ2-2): SQTIHQWPATLVQPVGSPLSLECTVEGTSNPNLYWYRQAAGRGLQLLFYSVGIGQISSEVPQNLSASRPQDRQFILSSKKLLLSDSGFYLCAWARGDTGELFFGEGSRLTVL.

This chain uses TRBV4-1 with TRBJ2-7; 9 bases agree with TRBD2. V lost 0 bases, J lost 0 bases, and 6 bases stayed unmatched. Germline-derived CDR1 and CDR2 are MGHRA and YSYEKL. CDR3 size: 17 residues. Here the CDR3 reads CASSQEGLAGNSYEQYF. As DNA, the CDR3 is TGCGCCAGCAGCCAAGAAGGCCTAGCGGGAAACTCCTACGAGCAGTACTTC.

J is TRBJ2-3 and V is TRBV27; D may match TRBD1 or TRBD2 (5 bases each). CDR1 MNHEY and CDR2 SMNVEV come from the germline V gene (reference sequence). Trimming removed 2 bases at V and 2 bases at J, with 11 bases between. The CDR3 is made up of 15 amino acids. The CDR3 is CASSLGAGFTDTQYF. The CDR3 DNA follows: TGTGCCAGCAGTTTAGGGGCGGGTTTCACAGATACGCAGTATTTT.

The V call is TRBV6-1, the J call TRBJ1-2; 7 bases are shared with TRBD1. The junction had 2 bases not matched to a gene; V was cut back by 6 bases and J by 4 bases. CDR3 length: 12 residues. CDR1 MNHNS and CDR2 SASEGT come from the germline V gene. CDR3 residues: CASRGDSYGYTF. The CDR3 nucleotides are TGTGCCAGCAGGGGGGACAGCTATGGCTACACCTTC.

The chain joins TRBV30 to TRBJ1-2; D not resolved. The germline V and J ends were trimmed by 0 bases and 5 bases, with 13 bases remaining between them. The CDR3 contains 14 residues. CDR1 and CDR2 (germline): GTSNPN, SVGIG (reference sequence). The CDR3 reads CAWSVGGLGYGYTF. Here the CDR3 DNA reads TGTGCCTGGAGTGTAGGAGGCCTGGGATATGGCTACACCTTC.

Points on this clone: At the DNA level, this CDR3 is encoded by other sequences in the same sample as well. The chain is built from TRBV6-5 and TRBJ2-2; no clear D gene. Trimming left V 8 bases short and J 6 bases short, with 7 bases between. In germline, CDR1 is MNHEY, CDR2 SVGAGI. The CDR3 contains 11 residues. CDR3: CASSLAGELFF. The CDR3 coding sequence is TGTGCCAGCTCACTCGCCGGGGAGCTGTTTTTT.

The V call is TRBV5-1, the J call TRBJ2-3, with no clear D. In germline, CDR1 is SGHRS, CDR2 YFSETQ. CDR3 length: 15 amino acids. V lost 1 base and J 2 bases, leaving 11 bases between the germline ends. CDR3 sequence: CASSLFGQNTDTQYF. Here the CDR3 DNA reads TGCGCCAGCAGCTTGTTTGGGCAGAACACAGATACGCAGTATTTT.

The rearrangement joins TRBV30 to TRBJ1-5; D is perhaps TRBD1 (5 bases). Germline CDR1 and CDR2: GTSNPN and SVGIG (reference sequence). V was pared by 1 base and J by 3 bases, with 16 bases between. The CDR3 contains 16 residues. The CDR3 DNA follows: TGTGCCTGGAGTGGCGGGGACGGCGGTCTCAATCAGCCCCAGCATTTT. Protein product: CAWSGGDGGLNQPQHF.

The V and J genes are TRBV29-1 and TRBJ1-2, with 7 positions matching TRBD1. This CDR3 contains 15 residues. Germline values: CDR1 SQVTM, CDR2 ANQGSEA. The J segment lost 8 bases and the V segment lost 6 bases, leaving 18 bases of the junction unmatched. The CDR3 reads CSVSRQGMVAGGYTF. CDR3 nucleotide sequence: TGCAGCGTATCCCGACAGGGTATGGTCGCGGGGGGCTACACCTTC.

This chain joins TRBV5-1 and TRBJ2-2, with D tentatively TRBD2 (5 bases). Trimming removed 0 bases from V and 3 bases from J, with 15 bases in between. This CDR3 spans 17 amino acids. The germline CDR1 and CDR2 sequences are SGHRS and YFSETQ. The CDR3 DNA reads TGCGCCAGCAGCTTGGCCCCCGAGCGGACGTACACCGGGGAGCTGTTTTTT. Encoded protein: CASSLAPERTYTGELFF.

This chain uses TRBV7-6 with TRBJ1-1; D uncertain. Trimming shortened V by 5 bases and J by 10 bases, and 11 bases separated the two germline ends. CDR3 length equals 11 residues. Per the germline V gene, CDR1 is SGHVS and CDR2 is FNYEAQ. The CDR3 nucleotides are TGTGCCAGCAGCCTAAAGGTGACAGCTTTCTTT. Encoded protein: CASSLKVTAFF.

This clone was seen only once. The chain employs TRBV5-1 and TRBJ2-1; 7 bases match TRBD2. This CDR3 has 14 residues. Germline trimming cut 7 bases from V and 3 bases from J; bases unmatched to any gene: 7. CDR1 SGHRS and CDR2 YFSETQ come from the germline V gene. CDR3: CASRPREIYNEQFF. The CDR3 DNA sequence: TGCGCCAGCCGACCGCGGGAGATCTACAATGAGCAGTTCTTC. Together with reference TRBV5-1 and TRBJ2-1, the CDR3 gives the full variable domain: KAGVTQTPRYLIKTRGQQVTLSCSPISGHRSVSWYQQTPGQGLQFLFEYFSETQRNKGNFPGRFSGRQFSNSRSEMNVSTLELGDSALYLCASRPREIYNEQFFGPGTRLTVL.

CDR3 nucleotides: TGCAGCTCTCGGGCCTACTACACAGATACGCAGTATTTT. This codes for CSSRAYYTDTQYF. The gene calls are TRBV29-1 and TRBJ2-3, with no clear D. CDR3 length: 13 residues. Trimming took off 8 bases at V and 2 bases at J, with 14 bases between the two ends. Germline CDR1 and CDR2: SQVTM and ANQGSEA.

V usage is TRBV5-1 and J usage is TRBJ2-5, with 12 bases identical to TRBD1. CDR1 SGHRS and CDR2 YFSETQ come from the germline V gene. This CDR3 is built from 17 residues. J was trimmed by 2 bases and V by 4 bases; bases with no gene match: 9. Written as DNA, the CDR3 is TGCGCCAGCAGCAGAGGGACAGGGGGCGCGTTTCAAGAGACCCAGTACTTC. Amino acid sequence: CASSRGTGGAFQETQYF. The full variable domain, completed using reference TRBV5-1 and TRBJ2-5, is KAGVTQTPRYLIKTRGQQVTLSCSPISGHRSVSWYQQTPGQGLQFLFEYFSETQRNKGNFPGRFSGRQFSNSRSEMNVSTLELGDSALYLCASSRGTGGAFQETQYFGPGTRLLVL.

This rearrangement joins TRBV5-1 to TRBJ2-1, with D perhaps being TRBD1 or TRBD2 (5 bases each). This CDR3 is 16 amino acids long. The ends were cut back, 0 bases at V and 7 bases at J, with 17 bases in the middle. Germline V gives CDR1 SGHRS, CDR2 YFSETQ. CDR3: CASSLAARVAGNEQFF. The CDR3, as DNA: TGCGCCAGCAGCTTGGCGGCGCGGGTGGCAGGGAATGAGCAGTTCTTC. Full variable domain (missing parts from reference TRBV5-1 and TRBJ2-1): KAGVTQTPRYLIKTRGQQVTLSCSPISGHRSVSWYQQTPGQGLQFLFEYFSETQRNKGNFPGRFSGRQFSNSRSEMNVSTLELGDSALYLCASSLAARVAGNEQFFGPGTRLTVL.

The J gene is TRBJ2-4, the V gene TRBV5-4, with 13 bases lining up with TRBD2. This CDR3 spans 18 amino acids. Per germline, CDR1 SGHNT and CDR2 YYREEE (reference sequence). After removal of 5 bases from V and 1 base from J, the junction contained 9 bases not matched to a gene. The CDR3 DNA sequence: TGTGCCAGCAGTTCCGGGACTAGCGGGACCGCGGCCAAAAACATTCAGTACTTC. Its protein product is CASSSGTSGTAAKNIQYF.

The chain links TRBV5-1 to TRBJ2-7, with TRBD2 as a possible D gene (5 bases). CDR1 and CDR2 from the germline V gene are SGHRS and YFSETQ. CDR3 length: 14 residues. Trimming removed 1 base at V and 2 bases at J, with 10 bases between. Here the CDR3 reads CASSLNPGTYEQYF. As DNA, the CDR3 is TGCGCCAGCAGCTTGAATCCCGGGACCTACGAGCAGTACTTC.

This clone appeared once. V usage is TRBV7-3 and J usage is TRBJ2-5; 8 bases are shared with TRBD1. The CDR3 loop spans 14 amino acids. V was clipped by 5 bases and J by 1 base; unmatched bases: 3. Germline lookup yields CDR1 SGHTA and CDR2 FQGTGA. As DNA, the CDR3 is TGTGCCAGCAGCCAAGGGACAGGCCAAGAGACCCAGTACTTC. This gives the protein CASSQGTGQETQYF.

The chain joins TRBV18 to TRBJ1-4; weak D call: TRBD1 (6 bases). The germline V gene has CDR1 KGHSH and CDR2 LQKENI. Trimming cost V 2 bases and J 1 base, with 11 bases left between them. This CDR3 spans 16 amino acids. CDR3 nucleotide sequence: TGTGCCAGCTCACCAACCGGAGGGGGAACTAATGAAAAACTGTTTTTT. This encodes CASSPTGGGTNEKLFF.

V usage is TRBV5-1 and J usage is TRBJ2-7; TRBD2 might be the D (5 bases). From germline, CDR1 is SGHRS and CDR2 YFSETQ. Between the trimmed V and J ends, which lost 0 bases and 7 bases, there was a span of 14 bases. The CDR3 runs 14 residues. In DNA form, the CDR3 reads TGCGCCAGCAGCTTGGCCACGACACTAGTTGAGCAGTACTTC. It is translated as CASSLATTLVEQYF.